In its sample, the clone carrying this T cell receptor beta chain was seen a few times. Its antigen is not known. This sample stems from a study of T-cell reconstitution after alpha-beta-depleted transplantation in children. Preparation of the TCRbeta library was carried out with unique molecular identifiers. TCRdb passed the PCR reads through MiXCR, listing each CDR3 protein once. The data hold about 500,000 distinct CDR3 sequences, with roughly 10% observed a single time. Findings and caveats of the study: Several hundred expanded graft clones reportedly gave rise to the alpha-beta T cells present about two months after transplant. Some patients showed high day-60 TCRbeta diversity, which derived from surviving recipient T cells and thymic progenitors. T-cell counts and diversity at one year post-transplant came mainly from newly produced T cells.

The germline gives CDR1 LGHDT, CDR2 YNNKEL (reference sequence). V shed 5 bases, J shed 0 bases, and the junction held 3 bases outside the gene matches. This CDR3 has 14 residues. The sequencing here drew on PBMCs, mostly from graft donor cells, taken 180 days after TCRalphabeta/CD19-depleted stem cell transplant. This sequence originates from a female patient aged 2 to 10 who had a stem cell transplant for aplastic anemia, so the T cells may come from the graft donor. The chain couples TRBV3-1 to TRBJ1-2; 7 bases agree with TRBD1. CDR3 nucleotide sequence: TGTGCCAGCAGCAAAGGGACAGCTAACTATGGCTACACCTTC. Its protein product is CASSKGTANYGYTF.